The 7 T cell receptor beta chains below come from one sample, sequenced in a study of read filtering for tumor transcriptome and immune sequencing. This library used roughly 370 ng RNA and molecular barcoded adaptors spanning alpha/delta and beta/gamma chains. TCRdb re-derived calls from the reads in MiXCR, one entry per CDR3 protein. The data show tens of thousands of distinct CDR3 sequences, 20% to 25% seen once. Sequencing was carried out using a population of CD138-negative cells sorted from bone marrow. These TCRs come from a donor at least 40 years old with multiple myeloma.

This clonotype has ten or more counts. The V call is TRBV20-1, the J call TRBJ2-1; 9 bases are shared with TRBD2. The junction had 6 bases not matched to a gene; V was cut back by 0 bases and J by 6 bases. Germline loops: CDR1 DFQATT, CDR2 SNEGSKA (reference sequence). This CDR3 region has 15 residues. CDR3 loop: CSAREIAGGFNEQFF. CDR3 nucleotide sequence: TGCAGTGCTAGAGAAATCGCGGGGGGGTTCAATGAGCAGTTCTTC.

This clonotype was detected a few times. J is TRBJ2-1 and V is TRBV6-2 or TRBV6-3; 11 bases are a match to TRBD2. Germline assignment: CDR1 MNHEY and CDR2 SVGEGT. J lost 4 bases, V lost 7 bases, and 12 bases had no gene match. This CDR3 has 17 amino acids. This CDR3 reads CASTLAGGYRSYNEQFF. Written as DNA, the CDR3 is TGTGCCAGCACCCTAGCGGGGGGCTATCGATCGTACAATGAGCAGTTCTTC.

A note on this clonotype: A much larger clone sits a single nucleotide away, making a read error possible. The V and J genes are TRBV20-1 and TRBJ2-5, with D perhaps matching TRBD1 or TRBD2 (6 bases each). Germline lookup yields CDR1 DFQATT and CDR2 SNEGSKA (reference sequence). This CDR3 has 18 residues. The CDR3 region is CRATQLWGRGPGQETQYF. DNA for the CDR3: TGCAGAGCTACCCAGTTGTGGGGACGGGGGCCCGGTCAAGAGACCCAGTACTTC.

This clonotype was seen at least ten times. In DNA, the CDR3 is TGCAGTGCCCAAAGGGCAGCTAGCACAGATACGCAGTATTTT. Its translation is CSAQRAASTDTQYF. The chain has TRBV20-1 and TRBJ2-3; no definite D call. The germline CDR1 and CDR2 sequences are DFQATT and SNEGSKA (reference sequence). The ends were cut back, 6 bases at V and 0 bases at J, with 13 bases in the middle. CDR3 length: 14 amino acids.

This clonotype was counted many times. V is TRBV2 and J is TRBJ1-1; no reliable D call. The V end was cut by 6 bases, the J end by 4 bases, with 18 bases between. Germline lookup yields CDR1 SNHLY and CDR2 FYNNEI. The CDR3 spans 15 residues. The CDR3 region is CASSLTLTVLTEAFF. DNA for the CDR3: TGTGCCAGCAGCCTAACCCTAACAGTACTCACTGAAGCTTTCTTT.

This clonotype was recorded many times. The chain links TRBV6-5 to TRBJ2-5; D perhaps matches TRBD1 (6 bases). V lost 7 bases and J 4 bases, leaving 10 bases between the germline ends. CDR1 and CDR2 from the germline V gene are MNHEY and SVGAGI. This CDR3 is 12 amino acids long. CDR3 residues: CASTGRGETQYF. DNA of the CDR3: TGTGCCAGCACTGGCAGGGGAGAGACCCAGTACTTC.

DNA of the CDR3: TGTGCCAGCAGTCCCGGGGGTGGGAGCAATCAGCCCCAGCATTTT. Its protein is CASSPGGGSNQPQHF. The chain carries TRBV6-6 and TRBJ1-5, with D tentatively TRBD1 (5 bases). This CDR3 comprises 15 residues. The V gene's germline CDR1 is MNHNY and CDR2 SVGAGI (reference sequence). With 5 bases removed from V and 1 base from J, the gap between germline ends came to 12 bases.